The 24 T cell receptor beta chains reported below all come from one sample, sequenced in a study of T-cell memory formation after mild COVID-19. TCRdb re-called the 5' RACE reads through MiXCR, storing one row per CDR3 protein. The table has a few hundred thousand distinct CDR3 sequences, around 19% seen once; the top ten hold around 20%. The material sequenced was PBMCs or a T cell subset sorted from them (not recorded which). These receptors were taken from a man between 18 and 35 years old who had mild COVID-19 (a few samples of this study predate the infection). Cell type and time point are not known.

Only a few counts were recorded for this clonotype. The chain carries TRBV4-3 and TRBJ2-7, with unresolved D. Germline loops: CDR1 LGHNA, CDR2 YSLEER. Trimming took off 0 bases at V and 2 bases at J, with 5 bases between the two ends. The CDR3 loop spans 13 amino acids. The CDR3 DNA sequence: TGCGCCAGCAGCCAAGATATGGCCTACGAGCAGTACTTC. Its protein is CASSQDMAYEQYF.

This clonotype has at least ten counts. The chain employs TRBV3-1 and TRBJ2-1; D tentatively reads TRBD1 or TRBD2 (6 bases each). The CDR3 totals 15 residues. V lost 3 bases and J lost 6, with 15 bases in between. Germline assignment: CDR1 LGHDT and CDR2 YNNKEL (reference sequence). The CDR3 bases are TGTGCCAGCAGCCACTTGATGGGGGGCCCCAATGAGCAGTTCTTC. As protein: CASSHLMGGPNEQFF.

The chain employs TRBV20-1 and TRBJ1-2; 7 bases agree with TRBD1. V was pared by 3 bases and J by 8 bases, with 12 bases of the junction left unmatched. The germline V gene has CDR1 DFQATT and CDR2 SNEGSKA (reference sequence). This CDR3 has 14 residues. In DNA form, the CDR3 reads TGCAGTGCTAGTAAACAGGGGTTAATGGTCGGCTACACCTTC. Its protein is CSASKQGLMVGYTF.

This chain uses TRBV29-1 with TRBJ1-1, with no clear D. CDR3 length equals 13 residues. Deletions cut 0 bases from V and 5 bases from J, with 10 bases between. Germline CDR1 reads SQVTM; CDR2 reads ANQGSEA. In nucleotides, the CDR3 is TGCAGCGTTGAAGAGACGGTGGGAACTGAAGCTTTCTTT. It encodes CSVEETVGTEAFF.

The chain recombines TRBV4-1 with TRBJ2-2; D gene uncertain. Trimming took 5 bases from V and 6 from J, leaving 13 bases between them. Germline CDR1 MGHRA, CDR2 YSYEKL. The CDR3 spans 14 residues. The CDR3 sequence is CASSGVFRAGELFF. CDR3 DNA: TGCGCCAGCAGCGGGGTTTTCCGGGCCGGGGAGCTGTTTTTT.

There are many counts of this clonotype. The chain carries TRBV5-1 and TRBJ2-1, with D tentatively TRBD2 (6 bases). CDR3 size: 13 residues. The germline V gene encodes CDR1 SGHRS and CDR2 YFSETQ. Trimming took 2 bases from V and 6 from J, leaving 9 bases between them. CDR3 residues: CASSFSGGNEQFF. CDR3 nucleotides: TGCGCCAGCAGCTTCTCCGGGGGCAATGAGCAGTTCTTC.

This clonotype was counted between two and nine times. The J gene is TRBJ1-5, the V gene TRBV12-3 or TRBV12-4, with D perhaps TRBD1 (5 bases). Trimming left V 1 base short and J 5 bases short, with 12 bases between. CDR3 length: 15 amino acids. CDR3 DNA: TGTGCCAGCAGTTTAGGGGTGGCAGGGTATCAGCCCCAGCATTTT. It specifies CASSLGVAGYQPQHF.

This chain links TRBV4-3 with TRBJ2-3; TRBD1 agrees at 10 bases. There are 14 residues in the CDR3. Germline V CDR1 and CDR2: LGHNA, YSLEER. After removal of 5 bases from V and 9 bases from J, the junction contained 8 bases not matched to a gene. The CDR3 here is CASSRQGAEGTQYF. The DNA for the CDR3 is TGCGCCAGCAGCAGACAGGGGGCTGAAGGCACGCAGTATTTT.

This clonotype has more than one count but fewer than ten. CDR3 coding DNA: TGTGCCAGCAGCTTCTACTCTAGCACAGATACGCAGTATTTT. Translated: CASSFYSSTDTQYF. The chain couples TRBV5-6 to TRBJ2-3; D remains unclear. The CDR3 extends over 14 amino acids. CDR1 is SGHDT, CDR2 YYEEEE, per germline. V was shortened by 2 bases and J by 0 bases, with 7 bases between the two germline ends.

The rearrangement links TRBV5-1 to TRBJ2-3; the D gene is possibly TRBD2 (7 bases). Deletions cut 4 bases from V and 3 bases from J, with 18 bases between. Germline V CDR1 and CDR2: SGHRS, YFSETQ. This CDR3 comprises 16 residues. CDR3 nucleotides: TGCGCCAGCAGCCCGGGCTCGGGGGGCCGGACAGATACGCAGTATTTT. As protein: CASSPGSGGRTDTQYF.

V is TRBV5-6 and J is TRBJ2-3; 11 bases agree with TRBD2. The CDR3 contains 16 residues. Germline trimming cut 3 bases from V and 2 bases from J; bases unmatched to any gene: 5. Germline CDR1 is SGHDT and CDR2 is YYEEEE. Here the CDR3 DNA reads TGTGCCAGCAGCTCCCTAGCGGGGGGTTCCACAGATACGCAGTATTTT. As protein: CASSSLAGGSTDTQYF.

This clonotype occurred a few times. This CDR3 reads CASAGGRLWGDYGYTF. The CDR3 DNA is TGTGCCAGCGCAGGGGGCCGACTATGGGGCGACTATGGCTACACCTTC. V and J are TRBV12-3 or TRBV12-4 and TRBJ1-2; 8 nucleotides match TRBD1. J was trimmed by 3 bases and V by 8 bases; bases with no gene match: 14. The CDR3 covers 16 residues.

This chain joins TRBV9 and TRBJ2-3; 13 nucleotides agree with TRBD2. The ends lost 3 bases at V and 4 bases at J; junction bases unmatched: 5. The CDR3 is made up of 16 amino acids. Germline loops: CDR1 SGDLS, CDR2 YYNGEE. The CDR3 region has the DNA TGTGCCAGCAGCGACCTGACTAGCGGGGGGTCAGATACGCAGTATTTT. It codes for CASSDLTSGGSDTQYF.

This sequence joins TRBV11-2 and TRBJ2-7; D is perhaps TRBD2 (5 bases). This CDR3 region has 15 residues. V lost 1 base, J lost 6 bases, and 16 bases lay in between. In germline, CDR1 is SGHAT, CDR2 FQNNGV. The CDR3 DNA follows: TGTGCCAGCAGCTTAGGCCGAACTAGTACTGGCGAGCAGTACTTC. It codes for CASSLGRTSTGEQYF.

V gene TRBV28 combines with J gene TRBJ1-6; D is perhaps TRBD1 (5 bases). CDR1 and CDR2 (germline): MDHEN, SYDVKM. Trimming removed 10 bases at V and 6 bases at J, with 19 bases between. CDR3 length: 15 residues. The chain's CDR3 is CATLGGFWTNSPLHF. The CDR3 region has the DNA TGTGCCACCCTGGGGGGTTTCTGGACTAATTCACCCCTCCACTTT.

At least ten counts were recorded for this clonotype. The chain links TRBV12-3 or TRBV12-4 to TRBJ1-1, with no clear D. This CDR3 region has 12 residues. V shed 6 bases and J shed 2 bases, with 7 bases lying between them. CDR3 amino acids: CASSQRNTEAFF. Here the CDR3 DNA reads TGTGCCAGCAGCCAGCGCAACACTGAAGCTTTCTTT.

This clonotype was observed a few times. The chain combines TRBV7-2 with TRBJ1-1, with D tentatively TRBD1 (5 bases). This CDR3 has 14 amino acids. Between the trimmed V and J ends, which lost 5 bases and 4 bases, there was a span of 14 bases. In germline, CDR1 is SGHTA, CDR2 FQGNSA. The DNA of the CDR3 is TGTGCCAGCAGCCTACGCCAGGGAGTCACTGAAGCTTTCTTT. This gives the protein CASSLRQGVTEAFF. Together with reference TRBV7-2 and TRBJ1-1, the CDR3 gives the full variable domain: GAGVSQSPSNKVTEKGKDVELRCDPISGHTALYWYRQSLGQGLEFLIYFQGNSAPDKSGLPSDRFSAERTGGSVSTLTIQRTQQEDSAVYLCASSLRQGVTEAFFGQGTRLTVV.

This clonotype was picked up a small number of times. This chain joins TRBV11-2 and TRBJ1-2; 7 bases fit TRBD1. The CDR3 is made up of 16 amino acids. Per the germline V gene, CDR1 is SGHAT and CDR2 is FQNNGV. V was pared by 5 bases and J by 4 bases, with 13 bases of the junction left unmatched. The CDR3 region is CASSPNFRQGGYGYTF. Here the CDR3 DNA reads TGTGCCAGCAGCCCAAACTTTAGACAGGGCGGCTATGGCTACACCTTC.

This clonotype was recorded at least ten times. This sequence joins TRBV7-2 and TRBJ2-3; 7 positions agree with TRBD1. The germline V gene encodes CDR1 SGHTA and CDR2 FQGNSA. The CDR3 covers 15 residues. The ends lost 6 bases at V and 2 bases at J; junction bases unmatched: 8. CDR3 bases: TGTGCCAGCAGTCCTGCTAGGGGGCCCACAGATACGCAGTATTTT. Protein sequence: CASSPARGPTDTQYF.

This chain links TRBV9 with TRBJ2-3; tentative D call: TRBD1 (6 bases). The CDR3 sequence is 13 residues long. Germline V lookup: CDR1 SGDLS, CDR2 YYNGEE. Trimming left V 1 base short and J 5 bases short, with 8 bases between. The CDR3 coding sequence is TGTGCCAGCAGCGTACAGGGGATAGATACGCAGTATTTT. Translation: CASSVQGIDTQYF.

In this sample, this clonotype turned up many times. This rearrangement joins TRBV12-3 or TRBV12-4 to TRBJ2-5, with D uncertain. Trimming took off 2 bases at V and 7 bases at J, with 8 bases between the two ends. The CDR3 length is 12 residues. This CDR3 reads CASSLSHGTQYF. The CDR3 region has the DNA TGTGCCAGCAGTTTATCCCATGGGACCCAGTACTTC.

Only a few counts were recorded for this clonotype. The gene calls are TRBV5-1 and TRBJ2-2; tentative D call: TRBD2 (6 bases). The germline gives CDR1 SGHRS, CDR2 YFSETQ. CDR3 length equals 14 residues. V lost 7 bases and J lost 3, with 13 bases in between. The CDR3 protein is CASGRGLHTGELFF. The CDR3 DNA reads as TGCGCCAGCGGTCGGGGGTTACACACCGGGGAGCTGTTTTTT.

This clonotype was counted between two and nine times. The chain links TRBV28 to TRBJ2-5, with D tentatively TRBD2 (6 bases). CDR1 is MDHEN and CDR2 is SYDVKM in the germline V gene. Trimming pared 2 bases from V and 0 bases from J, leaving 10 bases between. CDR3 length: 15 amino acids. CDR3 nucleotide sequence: TGTGCCAGCAGTTTACCCGGGAGACACCAAGAGACCCAGTACTTC. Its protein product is CASSLPGRHQETQYF.

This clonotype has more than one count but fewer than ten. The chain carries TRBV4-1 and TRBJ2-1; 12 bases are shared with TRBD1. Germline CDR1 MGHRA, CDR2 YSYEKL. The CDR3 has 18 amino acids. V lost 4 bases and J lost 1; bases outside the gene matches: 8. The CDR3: CASSLRDRGLGSYNEQFF. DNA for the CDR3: TGCGCCAGCAGCCTCCGGGACAGGGGGCTCGGGTCCTACAATGAGCAGTTCTTC.